A single count supports the clone carrying this T cell receptor (beta chain). Its antigen is still unknown. The V end was cut by 5 bases, the J end by 8 bases, with 15 bases between. The CDR3 contains 13 residues. Germline V gene sequence: CDR1 LGHNT, CDR2 FRNRAP. The repertoire was sequenced with immunoSEQ multiplex PCR; TCRdb's copy has only in-frame clones and lacks some. The repertoire holds 2.3 million or so clones, with 85% to 95% as singletons. This sample was taken from a study of shared clonotypes between healthy human individuals. Study-level information: Each donor contributed plates that comprised three CD4 naive, three CD4 memory, two CD8 naive and one CD8 memory.

Study-level points and caveats: Specimens sampled were limited to blood, with tissue repertoires likely differing.

Donors, without exception, were Caucasian adults residing in Nashville, Tennessee. This clonotype originated in a man aged 18 to 35 in good health. Some clones in this sample may be carry-over from other donors' samples. The rearrangement uses TRBV12-5 and TRBJ1-2; TRBD1 is a possible D gene (5 bases). Sequencing was carried out using naive CD4+ T cells from PBMCs. Subset defined: CD45RA+ positively selected. DNA for the CDR3: TGTGCTAGTGGTCTATCCGGGACGTCCGGCTACACCTTC. It is translated as CASGLSGTSGYTF. The complete variable domain, with remaining parts taken from reference TRBV12-5 and TRBJ1-2, reads DARVTQTPRHKVTEMGQEVTMRCQPILGHNTVFWYRQTMMQGLELLAYFRNRAPLDDSGMPKDRFSAEMPDATLATLKIQPSEPRDSAVYFCASGLSGTSGYTFGSGTRLTVV.